Detailed here is one T cell receptor (beta chain). A single record per CDR3 protein comes from TCRdb applying MiXCR to the RT-PCR reads. The sample holds roughly 200,000 distinct CDR3 sequences, around 40% seen once. This sample is part of a study of patients and donors after allogeneic stem cell transplantation. The V and J ends lost 5 bases and 3 bases respectively, with 17 bases between them. This CDR3 has 15 residues. This TCR was recovered from a human donor who was either an allogeneic HSCT recipient or a stem cell or donor lymphocyte infusion donor (not recorded which). It is not recorded whose cells these are; they may come from a transplant donor. The V call is TRBV12-3 or TRBV12-4, the J call TRBJ2-7, with unresolved D. The sample was blood, either unsorted or a sorted T cell fraction (not recorded which). In DNA form, the CDR3 reads TGTGCCAGCAGTCCGGACGGAGCACATCACTACGAGCAGTACTTC. It codes for CASSPDGAHHYEQYF.